The 32 T cell receptor beta chains in this list originate from one sample, sequenced in a study of T cells in Graves' hyperthyroidism and ophthalmopathy. Amplified TCR beta CDR3 regions came from RNA transcripts. The HTBI primer set drove a first-round RT-PCR of the TCR CDR3. TCRdb reprocessed the multiplex PCR reads via MiXCR and lists one record per CDR3 protein. Counted here are 270,000 or so distinct CDR3 sequences, 25% to 30% occurring once; the ten biggest clones make up about a quarter. Sample: blood. The receptors shown here come from a man between 35 and 55 years old with Graves' hyperthyroidism that later progressed to Graves' ophthalmopathy.

This clonotype was counted many times. The chain uses TRBV3-1 and TRBJ1-1; maybe TRBD1 (6 bases). Germline V gene data show CDR1 as LGHDT and CDR2 as YNNKEL (reference sequence). The V gene lost 1 base and the J gene lost 8 bases, with 14 bases spanning the gap. The CDR3 length is 14 residues. The CDR3 region has the DNA TGTGCCAGCAGCCAAGGGACAGAGGATCTAGAAGCTTTCTTT. Amino acid sequence: CASSQGTEDLEAFF.

This clonotype was seen ten or more times. CDR3 region: CASRTRQGGYEQYF. DNA for the CDR3: TGTGCCAGCAGAACCCGGCAGGGAGGGTACGAGCAGTACTTC. The gene calls are TRBV2 and TRBJ2-7; 7 bases fit TRBD2. Per germline, CDR1 SNHLY and CDR2 FYNNEI. The V gene end was trimmed by 6 bases and the J gene end by 4 bases; junction bases not matched to a gene: 9. The CDR3 has 14 residues.

This clonotype was detected ten times or more. The V call is TRBV12-3 or TRBV12-4, the J call TRBJ1-1; 11 bases are shared with TRBD1. V lost 5 bases and J lost 4; bases outside the gene matches: 9. CDR3 length: 16 residues. CDR3 residues: CASSTPGQGGGTEAFF. The CDR3 nucleotides read TGTGCCAGCAGTACACCGGGACAGGGGGGTGGCACTGAAGCTTTCTTT.

V usage is TRBV6-4 and J usage is TRBJ1-2; possible D gene TRBD1, 6 bases. This CDR3 has 13 residues. CDR1 and CDR2 from the germline V gene are MRHNA and SNTAGT. The V end lost 4 bases, the J end lost 2 bases, and 8 bases lay between the germline ends. The CDR3 region is CASSGGQNYGYTF. CDR3 in DNA: TGTGCCAGCAGTGGCGGACAGAACTATGGCTACACCTTC.

This clonotype was seen repeatedly, ten times or more. The V gene is TRBV6-2 or TRBV6-3, the J gene TRBJ1-1, with unresolved D. Germline assignment: CDR1 MNHEY and CDR2 SVGEGT. The V and J ends lost 6 bases and 4 bases respectively, with 12 bases between them. This CDR3 has 13 residues. CDR3 region: CASRDGQFTEAFF. CDR3 nucleotides: TGTGCCAGCAGAGACGGCCAGTTCACTGAAGCTTTCTTT.

The gene calls are TRBV5-1 and TRBJ2-2; perhaps TRBD1 as D (6 bases). CDR3 length: 15 amino acids. CDR1 is SGHRS and CDR2 is YFSETQ in the germline V gene. V shed 3 bases and J shed 0 bases, with 9 bases lying between them. CDR3 bases: TGCGCCAGCAGCTCACAGGGTACGAACACCGGGGAGCTGTTTTTT. This translates into CASSSQGTNTGELFF. The full variable domain, its missing parts supplied by reference TRBV5-1 and TRBJ2-2, is KAGVTQTPRYLIKTRGQQVTLSCSPISGHRSVSWYQQTPGQGLQFLFEYFSETQRNKGNFPGRFSGRQFSNSRSEMNVSTLELGDSALYLCASSSQGTNTGELFFGEGSRLTVL.

This clonotype was detected ten times or more. The V call is TRBV19, the J call TRBJ1-3, with D unclear. Trimming pared 6 bases from V and 1 base from J, leaving 13 bases between. There are 15 residues in the CDR3. Germline V CDR1 and CDR2: LNHDA, SQIVND (reference sequence). The CDR3 loop reads CASSPIRVSGNTIYF. The CDR3 nucleotides read TGTGCCAGTAGCCCGATAAGGGTATCTGGAAACACCATATATTTT.

This clonotype has ten or more counts. V is TRBV2 and J is TRBJ1-1; D is unclear. This CDR3 spans 14 amino acids. Deletions cut 3 bases from V and 9 bases from J, with 17 bases between. The V gene's germline CDR1 is SNHLY and CDR2 FYNNEI. Here the CDR3 reads CASSDGPTLGKAFF. The CDR3 bases are TGTGCCAGCAGTGACGGACCCACCCTAGGGAAAGCTTTCTTT.

In its sample, this clonotype was seen many times. This may be a read error, as it is one base from a much larger clone. The genes are TRBV27 and TRBJ1-2; 9 nucleotides align to TRBD1. Germline CDR1 is MNHEY and CDR2 is SMNVEV (reference sequence). The CDR3 length is 14 residues. CDR3 region: CANSSRQGVYGYTF. CDR3 coding DNA: TGTGCCAACAGTTCGAGACAGGGGGTCTATGGCTACACCTTC.

In its sample, this clonotype was seen many times. The chain employs TRBV5-1 and TRBJ2-5; D might be TRBD1 or TRBD2, each matching 5 bases. V lost 4 bases to trimming and J lost 4 bases, with 20 bases between them. The CDR3 is 16 residues long. Germline lookup yields CDR1 SGHRS and CDR2 YFSETQ. The chain's CDR3 is CASSGTRATVVETQYF. The CDR3 DNA reads as TGCGCCAGCAGCGGGACCCGGGCCACAGTGGTAGAGACCCAGTACTTC.

This clonotype has a count of ten or more. The genes are TRBV20-1 and TRBJ2-7, with D perhaps matching TRBD2 (6 bases). CDR3 size: 14 residues. V dropped 0 bases and J dropped 2 bases, with 11 bases sitting between them. Germline CDR1 reads DFQATT; CDR2 reads SNEGSKA (reference sequence). The CDR3 DNA follows: TGCAGTGCTAGAGAACCGGGACTGCCCTACGAGCAGTACTTC. Its translation is CSAREPGLPYEQYF.

There are many counts of this clonotype. The chain recombines TRBV5-1 with TRBJ2-6; 10 bases line up with TRBD1. Germline V CDR1 and CDR2: SGHRS, YFSETQ. V shed 4 bases and J 0 bases; nucleotides not matched to a gene: 10. This CDR3 comprises 19 residues. CDR3 region: CASSDWTGGTYSGANVLTF. CDR3 DNA sequence: TGCGCCAGCAGCGACTGGACAGGGGGGACCTACTCTGGGGCCAACGTCCTGACTTTC.

This clonotype was detected a few times. The chain uses TRBV7-2 and TRBJ2-5, with D unresolved. CDR1 SGHTA and CDR2 FQGNSA come from the germline V gene. V lost 5 bases and J 5 bases, leaving 12 bases between the germline ends. CDR3 length equals 13 residues. CDR3 nucleotide sequence: TGTGCCAGCAGCCTTTACGAGACGGAGACCCAGTACTTC. The encoded protein is CASSLYETETQYF.

This clonotype has ten or more counts. The CDR3: CASRDTGMVVPGNTIYF. Written as DNA, the CDR3 is TGTGCCAGCCGGGACACTGGAATGGTGGTGCCAGGAAACACCATATATTTT. The chain carries TRBV19 and TRBJ1-3; D might be TRBD1 (6 bases). Deletions cut 9 bases from V and 4 bases from J, with 25 bases between. Germline CDR1 is LNHDA and CDR2 is SQIVND (reference sequence). This CDR3 is built from 17 residues.

This clonotype was detected many times. J is TRBJ2-2 and V is TRBV5-5; possibly TRBD1 for D (6 bases). Germline V gene sequence: CDR1 SGHKS, CDR2 YYEKEE (reference sequence). Trimming pared 4 bases from V and 4 bases from J, leaving 17 bases between. CDR3 length: 16 residues. The CDR3: CASSPPQGWGTGELFF. For the CDR3, the DNA is TGTGCCAGCAGCCCCCCACAGGGTTGGGGCACCGGGGAGCTGTTTTTT.

The sample holds many counts of this clonotype. The rearrangement joins TRBV7-8 to TRBJ2-7; TRBD2 matches 10 bases. Germline CDR1 SGHVS, CDR2 FQNEAQ. The CDR3 extends over 15 amino acids. After removal of 4 bases from V and 2 bases from J, the junction contained 5 bases not matched to a gene. The CDR3 spells CASSYRTSGAYEQYF. In nucleotides, the CDR3 is TGTGCCAGCAGCTATCGGACTAGCGGAGCCTACGAGCAGTACTTC.

A note on this clonotype: At one boundary the junction diverges from the germline segment, which might be a read error. This chain joins TRBV5-1 and TRBJ1-2; D not resolved. Germline V gene sequence: CDR1 SGHRS, CDR2 YFSETQ. The length of the CDR3 is 14 residues. CDR3 protein: CASSLDRPRYDYTF. Here the CDR3 DNA reads TGCGCCAGCAGCTTGGACAGACCAAGATATGACTACACCTTC.

The chain combines TRBV29-1 with TRBJ1-1; possibly TRBD1 for D (6 bases). This CDR3 is built from 13 residues. CDR1 and CDR2 from the germline V gene are SQVTM and ANQGSEA. CDR3: CVCLGAMNTEAFF. Written as DNA, the CDR3 is TGCGTATGTTTGGGGGCAATGAACACTGAAGCTTTCTTT.

This clonotype was counted many times. The chain is built from TRBV9 and TRBJ2-7; no firm D call. V gave up 4 bases and J gave up 12 bases, with 23 bases separating them. Germline CDR1 SGDLS, CDR2 YYNGEE. This CDR3 spans 14 amino acids. CDR3 residues: CASSPATTGVRRYF. The DNA for the CDR3 is TGTGCCAGCAGCCCCGCAACTACCGGTGTACGGAGGTACTTC. Looking up the rest from reference TRBV9 and TRBJ2-7 gives the full variable domain: DSGVTQTPKHLITATGQRVTLRCSPRSGDLSVYWYQQSLDQGLQFLIQYYNGEERAKGNILERFSAQQFPDLHSELNLSSLELGDSALYFCASSPATTGVRRYFGPGTRLTVT.

The gene calls are TRBV19 and TRBJ2-5, with TRBD2 as a possible D gene (5 bases). The CDR3 has 15 amino acids. Germline V gene lookup returns CDR1 LNHDA and CDR2 SQIVND (reference sequence). The germline V and J ends were trimmed by 4 bases and 2 bases, with 14 bases remaining between them. Here the CDR3 DNA reads TGTGCCAGTAGTACCCGGGAAGGAGTTCAAGAGACCCAGTACTTC. As protein: CASSTREGVQETQYF. The entire variable domain, with the rest obtained from reference TRBV19 and TRBJ2-5, is as follows: DGGITQSPKYLFRKEGQNVTLSCEQNLNHDAMYWYRQDPGQGLRLIYYSQIVNDFQKGDIAEGYSVSREKKESFPLTVTSAQKNPTAFYLCASSTREGVQETQYFGPGTRLLVL.

This clonotype appeared many times. The chain carries TRBV4-1 and TRBJ2-2; 7 bases map to TRBD1. The CDR3 runs 14 residues. J gave up 5 bases and V 3 bases, and 3 bases lay outside the gene matches. The V gene's germline CDR1 is MGHRA and CDR2 YSYEKL. The CDR3 spells CASSQGQRTGELFF. The CDR3, as DNA: TGCGCCAGCAGCCAGGGACAGCGGACCGGGGAGCTGTTTTTT.

CDR3 region: CASSLSVTNYEQYF. The CDR3 DNA is TGTGCCAGCAGTTTGAGTGTGACAAACTACGAGCAGTACTTC. The chain uses TRBV28 and TRBJ2-7; D gene unclear. Germline CDR1 is MDHEN and CDR2 is SYDVKM. The V end was cut by 3 bases, the J end by 3 bases, with 12 bases between. This CDR3 has 14 residues.

This clonotype was found many times. V usage is TRBV7-9 and J usage is TRBJ2-5, with D hard to call. The germline gives CDR1 SEHNR, CDR2 FQNEAQ (reference sequence). Trimming left V 1 base short and J 5 bases short, with 14 bases between. The length of the CDR3 is 15 residues. CDR3 protein: CASSLGPKGEETQYF. The CDR3 bases are TGTGCCAGCAGCTTAGGCCCGAAGGGTGAGGAGACCCAGTACTTC.

The chain employs TRBV29-1 and TRBJ1-2; D remains ambiguous. The CDR3 is 11 amino acids. V was cut by 4 bases and J by 8 bases, with 11 bases left in between. The germline V gene has CDR1 SQVTM and CDR2 ANQGSEA. The CDR3 nucleotides read TGCAGCGTTGTGAGCCTAGAAGGCTACACCTTC. Translated: CSVVSLEGYTF. The variable domain in full, with the rest retrieved from reference TRBV29-1 and TRBJ1-2, is SAVISQKPSRDICQRGTSLTIQCQVDSQVTMMFWYRQQPGQSLTLIATANQGSEATYESGFVIDKFPISRPNLTFSTLTVSNMSPEDSSIYLCSVVSLEGYTFGSGTRLTVV.

This clonotype showed up many times. The chain uses TRBV4-2 and TRBJ1-1; D gene unclear. The CDR3 is 14 residues long. Germline V gives CDR1 LGHNA, CDR2 YNFKEQ. V was cut by 0 bases and J by 5 bases, with 10 bases left in between. CDR3 in amino acids: CASSQEEGNTEAFF. CDR3 in DNA: TGTGCCAGCAGCCAAGAGGAAGGGAATACTGAAGCTTTCTTT.

Ten or more counts support this clonotype. The rearrangement uses TRBV11-3 and TRBJ2-2; 7 positions match TRBD1. Germline V gene data show CDR1 as SGHNT and CDR2 as YENEEA. Trimming at V came to 6 bases and at J to 5 bases, leaving 9 bases not matched to a gene. The CDR3 totals 15 residues. The CDR3 nucleotides read TGTGCCAGCAGGCCAGGACAGGACAGGACCGGGGAGCTGTTTTTT. This codes for CASRPGQDRTGELFF. The complete variable domain, with remaining parts taken from reference TRBV11-3 and TRBJ2-2, reads EAGVVQSPRYKIIEKKQPVAFWCNPISGHNTLYWYLQNLGQGPELLIRYENEEAVDDSQLPKDRFSAERLKGVDSTLKIQPAELGDSAVYLCASRPGQDRTGELFFGEGSRLTVL.

This clonotype was detected many times. This sequence joins TRBV12-3 or TRBV12-4 and TRBJ1-6, with 7 bases fitting TRBD1. The junction had 3 bases not matched to a gene; V was cut back by 0 bases and J by 4 bases. This CDR3 comprises 16 residues. The CDR3 region is CASSLAGTDYNSPLHF. The CDR3 DNA reads as TGTGCCAGCAGTTTAGCCGGGACAGATTATAATTCACCCCTCCACTTT.

For this clonotype: A read error may be the cause here, since a much bigger clone is one base away. The rearrangement links TRBV7-2 to TRBJ1-2; TRBD1 aligns across 7 bases. The CDR3 has 15 residues. CDR1 is SGHTA and CDR2 is FQGNSA in the germline V gene. CDR3 DNA sequence: TGTGCCAGCAGCTTAGTTGAGGGGGCTGGGTATGGCTGCACCTTC. It specifies CASSLVEGAGYGCTF.

In this sample, this clonotype turned up many times. V and J are TRBV4-1 and TRBJ1-2; the D is unclear. The germline V gene has CDR1 MGHRA and CDR2 YSYEKL. The CDR3 length is 13 residues. V lost 0 bases, J lost 7 bases, and 9 bases lay in between. In DNA, the CDR3 is TGCGCCAGCAGCCAAGAGAGGCGGACTGGCTACACCTTC. Translating it yields CASSQERRTGYTF.

This clonotype was detected many times. The gene calls are TRBV28 and TRBJ2-5, with unresolved D. V was trimmed by 6 bases and J by 3 bases, leaving 29 bases between them. This CDR3 is 19 amino acids long. CDR1 and CDR2 from the germline V gene are MDHEN and SYDVKM. In DNA, the CDR3 is TGTGCCAGCAGCCTATTCCTCACGGACGACAAAATATGGGAAGAGACCCAGTACTTC. This gives the protein CASSLFLTDDKIWEETQYF.

This clonotype was counted many times. The genes are TRBV30 and TRBJ1-2; a weak D match, TRBD1 (6 bases). The CDR3 sequence is 14 residues long. CDR1 and CDR2 (germline): GTSNPN, SVGIG (reference sequence). The V end was cut by 0 bases, the J end by 3 bases, with 11 bases between. The CDR3 sequence: CAWSVQGRDYGYTF. CDR3 DNA sequence: TGTGCCTGGAGTGTACAGGGCCGGGACTATGGCTACACCTTC.

This clonotype was counted at least ten times. The J gene is TRBJ1-2, the V gene TRBV9; no firm D call. V lost 5 bases, J lost 8 bases, and 13 bases lay in between. This CDR3 has 12 amino acids. The germline gives CDR1 SGDLS, CDR2 YYNGEE. CDR3: CASSSSLRGYTF. The CDR3 region has the DNA TGTGCCAGCAGTTCGTCCCTTCGAGGCTACACCTTC.